This TCR beta chain was identified during a study of cytomegalovirus exposure and HLA in healthy donors. Findings of the study overall: An Asian-associated ancestry cluster reportedly showed fewer N-insertions than the roughly 600-donor mean in a later analysis. Evidence from a later analysis indicated that most CMV-associated TCR beta chains looked HLA-restricted. From TCR beta sequences, most subjects' HLA-A and HLA-B alleles were reportedly predicted accurately.

PCR primers comprised 60 Vbeta and 13 Jbeta primers. Original data processing: Some 11 million of the 80 million or so unique TCR beta chains counted in a later analysis were shared. Method: immunoSEQ multiplex PCR; TCRdb's copy keeps in-frame clones and lacks some. That table is the source of V, J and clone size, and D and trimming were worked out from the DNA. The table has 150,000 to 200,000 clones, approximately 80% seen once. About this clone itself: The antigen is not known.

Germline CDR1 reads SGHTA; CDR2 reads FQGTGA. V lost 2 bases to trimming and J lost 6 bases; unmatched junction nucleotides: 3. The CDR3 is made up of 14 amino acids. V and J are TRBV7-3 and TRBJ2-3, with 9 positions matching TRBD2. This TCR derives from a woman in her 30s in good health and CMV-seronegative. Sequenced input: PBMCs. CDR3 region: CASSLDSGSDTQYF. The DNA for the CDR3 is TGTGCCAGCAGCTTAGATAGCGGGAGTGATACGCAGTATTTT. Drawing the rest from reference TRBV7-3 and TRBJ2-3, the complete variable domain is GAGVSQTPSNKVTEKGKYVELRCDPISGHTALYWYRQSLGQGPEFLIYFQGTGAADDSGLPNDRFFAVRPEGSVSTLKIQRTERGDSAVYLCASSLDSGSDTQYFGPGTRLTVL.